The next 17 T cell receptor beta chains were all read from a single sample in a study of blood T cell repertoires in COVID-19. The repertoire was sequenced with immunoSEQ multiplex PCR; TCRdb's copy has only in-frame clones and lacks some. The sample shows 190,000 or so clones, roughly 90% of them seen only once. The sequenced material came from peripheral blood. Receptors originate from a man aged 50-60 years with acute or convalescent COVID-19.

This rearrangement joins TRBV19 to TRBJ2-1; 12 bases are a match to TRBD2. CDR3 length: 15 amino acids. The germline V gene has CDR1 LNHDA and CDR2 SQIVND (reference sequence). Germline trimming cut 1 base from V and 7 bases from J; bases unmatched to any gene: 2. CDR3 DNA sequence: TGTGCCAGTAGTATAGTAACTAGCGGGGGGAATGAGCAGTTCTTC. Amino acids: CASSIVTSGGNEQFF.

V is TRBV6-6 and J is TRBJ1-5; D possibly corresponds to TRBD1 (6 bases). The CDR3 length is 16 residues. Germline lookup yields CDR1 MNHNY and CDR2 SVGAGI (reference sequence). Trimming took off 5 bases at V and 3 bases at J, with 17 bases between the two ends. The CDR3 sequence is CASSAYRQEVNQPQHF. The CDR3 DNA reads TGTGCCAGCAGTGCCTACAGACAGGAAGTCAATCAGCCCCAGCATTTT.

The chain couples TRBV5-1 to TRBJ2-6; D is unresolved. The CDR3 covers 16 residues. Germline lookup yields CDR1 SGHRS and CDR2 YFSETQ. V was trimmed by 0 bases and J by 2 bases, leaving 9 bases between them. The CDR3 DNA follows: TGCGCCAGCAGCTTGGATGGTGGAGCTGGGGCCAACGTCCTGACTTTC. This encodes CASSLDGGAGANVLTF.

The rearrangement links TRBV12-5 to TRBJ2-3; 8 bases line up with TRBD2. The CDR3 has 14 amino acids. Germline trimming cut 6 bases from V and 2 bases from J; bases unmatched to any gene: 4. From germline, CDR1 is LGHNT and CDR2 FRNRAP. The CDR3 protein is CASGPGGVTDTQYF. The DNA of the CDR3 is TGTGCTAGTGGCCCGGGGGGGGTCACAGATACGCAGTATTTT.

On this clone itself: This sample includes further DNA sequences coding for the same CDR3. DNA of the CDR3: TGCGCCAGCAGCTTAGGACAGGGCAATGAAAAACTGTTTTTT. Translation: CASSLGQGNEKLFF. The chain carries TRBV5-1 and TRBJ1-4; TRBD1 aligns across 8 bases. J was trimmed by 5 bases and V by 2 bases; bases with no gene match: 2. The CDR3 is 14 residues long. Per germline, CDR1 SGHRS and CDR2 YFSETQ.

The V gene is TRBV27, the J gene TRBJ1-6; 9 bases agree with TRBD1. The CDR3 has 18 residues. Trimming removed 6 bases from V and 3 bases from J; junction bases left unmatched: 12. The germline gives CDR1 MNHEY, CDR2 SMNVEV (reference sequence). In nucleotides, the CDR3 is TGTGCCAGCAGACCCCCGGTGGACAGGGGCTTCTATAATTCACCCCTCCACTTT. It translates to CASRPPVDRGFYNSPLHF.

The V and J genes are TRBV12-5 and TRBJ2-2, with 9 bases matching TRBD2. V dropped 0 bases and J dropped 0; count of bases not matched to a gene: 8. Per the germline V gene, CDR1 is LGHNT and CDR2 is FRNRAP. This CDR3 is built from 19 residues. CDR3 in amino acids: CASGLVPDSGGPNTGELFF. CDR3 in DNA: TGTGCTAGTGGTTTGGTACCGGATAGCGGGGGCCCGAACACCGGGGAGCTGTTTTTT. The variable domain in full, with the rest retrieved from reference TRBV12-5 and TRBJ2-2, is DARVTQTPRHKVTEMGQEVTMRCQPILGHNTVFWYRQTMMQGLELLAYFRNRAPLDDSGMPKDRFSAEMPDATLATLKIQPSEPRDSAVYFCASGLVPDSGGPNTGELFFGEGSRLTVL.

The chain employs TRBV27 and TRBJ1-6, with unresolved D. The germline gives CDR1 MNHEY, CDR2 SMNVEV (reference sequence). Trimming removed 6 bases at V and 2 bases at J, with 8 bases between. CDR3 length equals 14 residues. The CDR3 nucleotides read TGTGCCAGCAGACGGCAGGCCTATAATTCACCCCTCCACTTT. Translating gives CASRRQAYNSPLHF.

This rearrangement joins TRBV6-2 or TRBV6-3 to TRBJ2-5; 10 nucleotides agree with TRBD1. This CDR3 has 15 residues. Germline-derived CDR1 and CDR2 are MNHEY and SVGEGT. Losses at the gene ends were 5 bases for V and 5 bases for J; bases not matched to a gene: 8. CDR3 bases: TGTGCCAGCAGTACGACAGGGGGCGAGAGGGAGACCCAGTACTTC. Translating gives CASSTTGGERETQYF.

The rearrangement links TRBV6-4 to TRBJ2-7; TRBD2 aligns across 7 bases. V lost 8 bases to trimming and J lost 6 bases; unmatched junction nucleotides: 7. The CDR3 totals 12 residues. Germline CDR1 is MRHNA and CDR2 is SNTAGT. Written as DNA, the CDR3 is TGTGCCAGCCCATGGGGGGGTTTCGAGCAGTACGTC. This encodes CASPWGGFEQYV.

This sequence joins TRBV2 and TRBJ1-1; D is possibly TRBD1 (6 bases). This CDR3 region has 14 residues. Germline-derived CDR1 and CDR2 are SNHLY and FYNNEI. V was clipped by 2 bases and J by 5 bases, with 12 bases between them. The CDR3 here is CASSEITGLTEAFF. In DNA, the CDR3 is TGTGCCAGCAGTGAAATTACAGGGCTGACTGAAGCTTTCTTT.

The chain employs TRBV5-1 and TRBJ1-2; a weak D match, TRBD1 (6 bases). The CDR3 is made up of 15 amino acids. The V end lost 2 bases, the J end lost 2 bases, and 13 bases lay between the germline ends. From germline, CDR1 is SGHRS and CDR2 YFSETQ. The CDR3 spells CASSFLGAENYGYTF. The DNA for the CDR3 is TGCGCCAGCAGCTTCCTGGGGGCAGAAAACTATGGCTACACCTTC.

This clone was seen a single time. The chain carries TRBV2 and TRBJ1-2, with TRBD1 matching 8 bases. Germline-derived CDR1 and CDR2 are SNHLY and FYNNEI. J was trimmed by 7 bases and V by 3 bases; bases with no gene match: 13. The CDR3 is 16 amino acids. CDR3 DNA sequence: TGTGCCAGCAGTGACCCGACAGGGGTTTTAATCTTTGGCTACACCTTC. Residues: CASSDPTGVLIFGYTF.

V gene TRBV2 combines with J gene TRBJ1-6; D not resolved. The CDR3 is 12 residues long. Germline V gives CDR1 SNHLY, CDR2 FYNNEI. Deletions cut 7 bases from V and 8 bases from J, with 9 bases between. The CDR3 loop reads CASTTEDSPLHF. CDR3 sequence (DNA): TGTGCCAGCACCACGGAGGATTCACCCCTCCACTTT.

The CDR3 DNA is TGTGCCAGCAGCCCTCCCGGGACAGGGGATCAGCCCCAGCATTTT. Protein sequence: CASSPPGTGDQPQHF. The genes are TRBV7-9 and TRBJ1-5, with 10 bases fitting TRBD1. The CDR3 is 15 amino acids. CDR1 is SEHNR and CDR2 is FQNEAQ in the germline V gene (reference sequence). Trimming cost V 5 bases and J 5 bases; bases outside gene matches: 6. Full variable domain (remainder filled in from reference TRBV7-9 and TRBJ1-5): DTGVSQNPRHKITKRGQNVTFRCDPISEHNRLYWYRQTLGQGPEFLTYFQNEAQLEKSRLLSDRFSAERPKGSFSTLEIQRTEQGDSAMYLCASSPPGTGDQPQHFGDGTRLSIL.

The CDR3 DNA follows: TGTGCCAGCAGCTTACAGGGCCCACTTACCGGGGAGCTGTTTTTT. Translation gives CASSLQGPLTGELFF. V and J are TRBV7-2 and TRBJ2-2; tentative D call: TRBD1 (5 bases). The germline gives CDR1 SGHTA, CDR2 FQGNSA. Trimming cost V 2 bases and J 5 bases, with 12 bases left between them. The length of the CDR3 is 15 residues. The whole variable domain, remainder taken from reference TRBV7-2 and TRBJ2-2, is GAGVSQSPSNKVTEKGKDVELRCDPISGHTALYWYRQSLGQGLEFLIYFQGNSAPDKSGLPSDRFSAERTGGSVSTLTIQRTQQEDSAVYLCASSLQGPLTGELFFGEGSRLTVL.

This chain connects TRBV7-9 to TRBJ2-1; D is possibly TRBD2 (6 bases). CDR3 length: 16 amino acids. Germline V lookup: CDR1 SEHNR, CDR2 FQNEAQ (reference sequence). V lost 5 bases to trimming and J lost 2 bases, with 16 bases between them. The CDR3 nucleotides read TGTGCCAGCAGCACCCGGGACTTCATCCCCTACAATGAGCAGTTCTTC. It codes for CASSTRDFIPYNEQFF.